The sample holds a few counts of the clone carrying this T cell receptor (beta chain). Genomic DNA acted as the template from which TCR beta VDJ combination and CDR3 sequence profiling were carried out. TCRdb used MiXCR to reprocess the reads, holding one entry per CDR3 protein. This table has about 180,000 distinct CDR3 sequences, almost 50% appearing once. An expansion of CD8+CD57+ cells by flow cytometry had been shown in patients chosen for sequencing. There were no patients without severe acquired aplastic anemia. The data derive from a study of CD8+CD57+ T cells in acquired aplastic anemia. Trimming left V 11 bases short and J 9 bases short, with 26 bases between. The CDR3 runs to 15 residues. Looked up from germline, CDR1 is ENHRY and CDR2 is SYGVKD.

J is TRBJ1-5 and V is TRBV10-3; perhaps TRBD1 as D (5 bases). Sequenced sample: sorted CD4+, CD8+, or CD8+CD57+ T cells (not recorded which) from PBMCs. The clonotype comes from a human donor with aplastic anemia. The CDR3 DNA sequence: TGTGCCTCCCAAGAGGCCGGGACGGGAACTGGGCCCCAGCATTTT. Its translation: CASQEAGTGTGPQHF.